The source of this TCR beta chain is a study of blood T cell repertoires in COVID-19. Study overall: Sample material is recorded as cDNA or gDNA derived from T cells, B-cell-depleted T cells, or PBMCs.

While infection was still active, Seattle patients were enrolled and then followed longitudinally. V dropped 4 bases and J dropped 4 bases, with 11 bases sitting between them. Per the germline V gene, CDR1 is MDHEN and CDR2 is SYDVKM. The CDR3 is 15 residues long. Libraries were prepared by immunoSEQ multiplex PCR; TCRdb keeps only in-frame clonotypes and omits some of them. Among under 450,000 clones listed, about 88% were seen once. The sequenced sample consisted of peripheral blood. The V call is TRBV28, the J call TRBJ2-6, with D uncertain. The receptor comes from a woman between 40 and 50 years old with COVID-19, enrolled during active disease. CDR3 amino acids: CASSSPLLGANVLTF. The CDR3, as DNA: TGTGCCAGCAGTTCCCCTTTATTGGGGGCCAACGTCCTGACTTTC.